These 5 T cell receptor beta chains share one sample of origin, sequenced in a study of T cell responses to AZD1222 COVID-19 vaccine. Method: immunoSEQ multiplex PCR; TCRdb's copy keeps in-frame clones and lacks some. The sample has 130,000 or so clones; approximately 84% are singletons. Sequenced here: peripheral blood, sampled on day 0 of AZD1222 vaccination. These receptors were collected from an adult in good health.

This sequence joins TRBV3-1 (or the pseudogene TRBV3-2) and TRBJ1-4; D not resolved. CDR1 is LGHDT and CDR2 is YNNKEL in the germline V gene (reference sequence). V lost 4 bases, J lost 3 bases, and 9 bases lay in between. This CDR3 has 14 residues. CDR3 sequence reads: CASSPDASNEKLFF. For the CDR3, the DNA is TGTGCCAGCAGCCCGGACGCATCTAATGAAAAACTGTTTTTT.

The V call is TRBV5-6, the J call TRBJ2-4; no reliable D call. Germline V gene sequence: CDR1 SGHDT, CDR2 YYEEEE. Trimming removed 3 bases from V and 5 bases from J, with 9 bases in between. This CDR3 spans 13 amino acids. The chain's CDR3 is CASSYLSQNIQYF. In nucleotides, the CDR3 is TGTGCCAGCAGCTATCTAAGTCAAAACATTCAGTACTTC.

The rearrangement uses TRBV18 and TRBJ1-2; D may be TRBD1 (5 bases). The germline V gene has CDR1 KGHSH and CDR2 LQKENI. This CDR3 comprises 15 residues. The V gene lost 2 bases and the J gene lost 0 bases, with 10 bases spanning the gap. CDR3 protein: CASSPNPTANYGYTF. The DNA for the CDR3 is TGTGCCAGCTCACCAAACCCGACAGCTAACTATGGCTACACCTTC.

The chain uses TRBV9 and TRBJ1-2; possibly TRBD1 for D (5 bases). Trimming removed 1 base at V and 4 bases at J, with 11 bases between. The CDR3 is 14 amino acids. Per germline, CDR1 SGDLS and CDR2 YYNGEE. In DNA, the CDR3 is TGTGCCAGCAGCGTAACGGGGGAAGCCTATGGCTACACCTTC. This codes for CASSVTGEAYGYTF.

The chain employs TRBV27 and TRBJ1-6; D unclear. Germline CDR1 reads MNHEY; CDR2 reads SMNVEV (reference sequence). Trimming shortened V by 6 bases and J by 0 bases, and 12 bases separated the two germline ends. The CDR3 has 16 residues. CDR3 loop: CASSLGSYSYNSPLHF. In DNA form, the CDR3 reads TGTGCCAGCAGCCTAGGCTCTTACTCCTATAATTCACCCCTCCACTTT.